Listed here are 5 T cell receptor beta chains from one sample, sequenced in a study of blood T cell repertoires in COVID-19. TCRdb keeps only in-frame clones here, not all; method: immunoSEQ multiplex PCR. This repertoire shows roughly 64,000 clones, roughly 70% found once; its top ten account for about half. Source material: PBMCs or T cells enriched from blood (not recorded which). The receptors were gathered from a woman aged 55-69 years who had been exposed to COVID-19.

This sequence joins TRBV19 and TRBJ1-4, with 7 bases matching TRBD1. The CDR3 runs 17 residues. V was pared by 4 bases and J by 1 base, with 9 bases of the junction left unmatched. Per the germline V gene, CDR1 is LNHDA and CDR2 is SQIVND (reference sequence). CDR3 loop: CASSNEGQSETNEKLFF. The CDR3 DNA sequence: TGTGCCAGTAGTAACGAGGGACAGAGCGAAACTAATGAAAAACTGTTTTTT.

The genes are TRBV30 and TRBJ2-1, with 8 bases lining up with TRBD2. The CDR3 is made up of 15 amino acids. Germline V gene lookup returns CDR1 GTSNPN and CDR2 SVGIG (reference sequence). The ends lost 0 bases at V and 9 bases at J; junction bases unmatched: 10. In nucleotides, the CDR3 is TGTGCCTGGAGTGTAAAAGCGGGAGTGAGTGGTGAGCAGTTCTTC. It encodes CAWSVKAGVSGEQFF. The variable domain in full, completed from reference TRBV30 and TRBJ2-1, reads SQTIHQWPATLVQPVGSPLSLECTVEGTSNPNLYWYRQAAGRGLQLLFYSVGIGQISSEVPQNLSASRPQDRQFILSSKKLLLSDSGFYLCAWSVKAGVSGEQFFGPGTRLTVL.

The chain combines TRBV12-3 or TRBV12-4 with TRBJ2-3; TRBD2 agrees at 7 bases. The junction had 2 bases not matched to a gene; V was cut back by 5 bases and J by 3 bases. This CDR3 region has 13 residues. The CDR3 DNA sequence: TGTGCCAGCAGTAGACTAGCAACAGATACGCAGTATTTT. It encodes CASSRLATDTQYF.

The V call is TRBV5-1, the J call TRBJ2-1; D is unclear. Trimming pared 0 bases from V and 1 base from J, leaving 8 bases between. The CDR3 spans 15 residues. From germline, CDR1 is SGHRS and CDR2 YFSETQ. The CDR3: CASSLVSSSYNEQFF. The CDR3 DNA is TGCGCCAGCAGCTTGGTTTCCAGTTCCTACAATGAGCAGTTCTTC.

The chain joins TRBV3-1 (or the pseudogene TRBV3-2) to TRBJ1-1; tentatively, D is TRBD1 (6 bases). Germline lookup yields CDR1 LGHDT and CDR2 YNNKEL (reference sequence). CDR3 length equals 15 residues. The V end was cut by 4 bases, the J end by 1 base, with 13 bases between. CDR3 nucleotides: TGTGCCAGCAGCCCGCCCGCGGGGGCGAACACTGAAGCTTTCTTT. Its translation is CASSPPAGANTEAFF.